This T cell receptor (beta chain) was sequenced in a study of cytomegalovirus exposure and HLA in healthy donors. Overall study: Earlier results showed approximately 120 million unique TCR beta sequences derived from around 170 million T cells.

Study results and caveats: Prediction of most subjects' HLA-A and HLA-B alleles by TCR beta sequences was reportedly accurate.

PCR was performed using 60 Vbeta and 13 Jbeta primers. Produced via immunoSEQ multiplex PCR; TCRdb's table is partial and in-frame only. The table has about 120,000 clones, around 80% seen once. All donors participated as healthy donors of bone marrow. With respect to this clone: Its antigen is as yet unknown.

The CDR3 contains 15 residues. The V and J ends lost 4 bases and 3 bases, in that order; junction bases with no gene match: 7. Germline assignment: CDR1 LNHDA and CDR2 SQIVND (reference sequence). V usage is TRBV19 and J usage is TRBJ1-1, with TRBD1 identical over 8 bases. Sequenced sample: PBMCs. The sequence came from a man aged 50-59 years in good health and CMV-seronegative. CDR3 DNA sequence: TGTGCCAGTAGTAAACAGGGGGAGTGGTACACTGAAGCTTTCTTT. This encodes CASSKQGEWYTEAFF.